This T cell receptor beta chain emerged from a study of blood T cell repertoires in COVID-19. TCRdb's table, derived via immunoSEQ multiplex PCR, lists solely in-frame clones and lacks some. Of over 120,000 clones listed, 75% to 80% are singletons. This clone was recorded only once. This CDR3 comprises 16 residues. CDR1 and CDR2 (germline): MNHEY, SMNVEV (reference sequence). Trimming took 4 bases from V and 6 from J; bases not matched to a gene: 6. The genes are TRBV27 and TRBJ2-1, with 13 bases matching TRBD2. This clonotype was sampled from a woman between 45 and 60 years old who had recovered from COVID-19. The specimen was PBMCs or T cells enriched from blood (not recorded which). Here the CDR3 reads CASSWTSGSAANEQFF. The CDR3 region has the DNA TGTGCCAGCAGTTGGACTAGCGGGAGTGCTGCCAATGAGCAGTTCTTC.